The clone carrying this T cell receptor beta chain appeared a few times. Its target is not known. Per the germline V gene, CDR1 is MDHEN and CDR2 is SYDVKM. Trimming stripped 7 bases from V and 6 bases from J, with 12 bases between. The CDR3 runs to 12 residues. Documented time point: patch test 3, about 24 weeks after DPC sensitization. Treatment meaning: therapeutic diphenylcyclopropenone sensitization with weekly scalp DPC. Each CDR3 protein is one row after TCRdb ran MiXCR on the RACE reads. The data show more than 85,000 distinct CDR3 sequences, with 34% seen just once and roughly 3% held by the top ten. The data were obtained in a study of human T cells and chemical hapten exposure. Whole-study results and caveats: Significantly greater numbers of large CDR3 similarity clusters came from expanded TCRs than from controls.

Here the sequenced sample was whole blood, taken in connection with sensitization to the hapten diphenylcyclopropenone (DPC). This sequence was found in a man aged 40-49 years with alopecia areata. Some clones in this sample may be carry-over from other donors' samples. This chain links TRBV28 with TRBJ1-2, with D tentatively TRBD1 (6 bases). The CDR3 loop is CASIQGNDGYTF. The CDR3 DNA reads TGTGCCAGCATACAGGGTAATGATGGCTACACCTTC.